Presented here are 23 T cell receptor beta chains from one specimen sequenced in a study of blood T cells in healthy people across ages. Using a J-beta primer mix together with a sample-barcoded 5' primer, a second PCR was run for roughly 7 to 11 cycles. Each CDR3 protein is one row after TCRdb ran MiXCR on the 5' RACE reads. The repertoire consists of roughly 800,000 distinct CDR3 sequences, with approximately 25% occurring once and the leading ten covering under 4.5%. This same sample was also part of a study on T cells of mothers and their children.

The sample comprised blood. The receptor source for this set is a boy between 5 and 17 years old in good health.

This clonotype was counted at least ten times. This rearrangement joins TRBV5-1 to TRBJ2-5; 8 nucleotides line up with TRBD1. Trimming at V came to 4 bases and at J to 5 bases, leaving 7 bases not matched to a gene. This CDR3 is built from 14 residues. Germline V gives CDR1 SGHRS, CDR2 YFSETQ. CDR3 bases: TGCGCCAGCAGCCCAGGACAGGGCAGCGAGACCCAGTACTTC. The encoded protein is CASSPGQGSETQYF.

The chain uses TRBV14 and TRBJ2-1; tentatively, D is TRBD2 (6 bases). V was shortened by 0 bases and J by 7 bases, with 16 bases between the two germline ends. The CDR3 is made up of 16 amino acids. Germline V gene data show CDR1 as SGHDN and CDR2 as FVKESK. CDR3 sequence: CASSQDPGEVWNEQFF. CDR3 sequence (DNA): TGTGCCAGCAGCCAAGATCCGGGGGAGGTCTGGAATGAGCAGTTCTTC. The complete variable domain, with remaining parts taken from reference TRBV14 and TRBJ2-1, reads EAGVTQFPSHSVIEKGQTVTLRCDPISGHDNLYWYRRVMGKEIKFLLHFVKESKQDESGMPNNRFLAERTGGTYSTLKVQPAELEDSGVYFCASSQDPGEVWNEQFFGPGTRLTVL.

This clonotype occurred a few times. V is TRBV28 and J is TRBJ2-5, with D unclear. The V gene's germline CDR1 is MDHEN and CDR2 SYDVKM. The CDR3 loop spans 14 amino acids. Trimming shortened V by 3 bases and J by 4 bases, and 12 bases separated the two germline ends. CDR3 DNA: TGTGCCAGCAGTTTCTGGAGTACGGGAGAGACCCAGTACTTC. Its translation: CASSFWSTGETQYF.

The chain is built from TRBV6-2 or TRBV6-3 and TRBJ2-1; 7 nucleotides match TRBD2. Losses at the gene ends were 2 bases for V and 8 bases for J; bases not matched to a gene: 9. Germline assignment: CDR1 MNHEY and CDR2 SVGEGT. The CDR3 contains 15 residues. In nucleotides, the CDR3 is TGTGCCAGCAGTTACAGGGCTAGCGGACACGATGAGCAGTTCTTC. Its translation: CASSYRASGHDEQFF.

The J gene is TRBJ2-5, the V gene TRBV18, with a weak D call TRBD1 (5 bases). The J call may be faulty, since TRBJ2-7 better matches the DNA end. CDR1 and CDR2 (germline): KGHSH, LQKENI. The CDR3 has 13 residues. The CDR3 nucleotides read TGTGCCAGCTCACCACTCCAGGGTGACGAGCAGTACTTC. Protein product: CASSPLQGDEQYF.

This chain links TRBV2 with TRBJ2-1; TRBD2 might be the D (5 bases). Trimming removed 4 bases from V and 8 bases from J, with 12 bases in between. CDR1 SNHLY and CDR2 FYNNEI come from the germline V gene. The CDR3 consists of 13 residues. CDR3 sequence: CASSVPQRDEQFF. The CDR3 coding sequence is TGTGCCAGCAGTGTCCCTCAGAGGGATGAGCAGTTCTTC.

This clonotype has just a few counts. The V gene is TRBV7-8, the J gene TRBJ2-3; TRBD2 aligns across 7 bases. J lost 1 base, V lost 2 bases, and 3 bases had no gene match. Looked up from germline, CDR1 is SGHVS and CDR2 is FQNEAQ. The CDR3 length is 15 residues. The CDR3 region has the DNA TGTGCCAGCAGCTTAATTCTAGCGGGCACAGATACGCAGTATTTT. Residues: CASSLILAGTDTQYF.

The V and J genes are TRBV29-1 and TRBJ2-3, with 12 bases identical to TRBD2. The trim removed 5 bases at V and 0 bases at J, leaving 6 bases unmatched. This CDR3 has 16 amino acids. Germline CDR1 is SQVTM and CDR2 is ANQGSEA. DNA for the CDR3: TGCAGCGTTCTGGGACTAGCGGGCCTTAGCACAGATACGCAGTATTTT. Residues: CSVLGLAGLSTDTQYF.

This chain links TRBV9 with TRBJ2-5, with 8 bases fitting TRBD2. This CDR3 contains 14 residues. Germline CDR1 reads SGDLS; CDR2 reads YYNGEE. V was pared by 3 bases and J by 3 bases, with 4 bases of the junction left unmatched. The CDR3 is CASSGGAGEETQYF. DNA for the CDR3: TGTGCCAGCAGCGGGGGAGCGGGAGAAGAGACCCAGTACTTC.

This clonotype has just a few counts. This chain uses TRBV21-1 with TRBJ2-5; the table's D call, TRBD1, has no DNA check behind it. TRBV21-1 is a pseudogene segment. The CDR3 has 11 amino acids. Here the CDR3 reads CASSRSTAQYF. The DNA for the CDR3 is TGTGCCAGCAGCAGATCGACAGCCCAGTACTTC.

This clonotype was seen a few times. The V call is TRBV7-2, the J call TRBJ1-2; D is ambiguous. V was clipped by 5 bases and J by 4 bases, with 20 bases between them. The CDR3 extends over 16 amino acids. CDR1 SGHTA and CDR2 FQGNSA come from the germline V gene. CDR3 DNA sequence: TGTGCCAGCAGCACCGACCGGGATAGGGTACCCTATGGCTACACCTTC. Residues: CASSTDRDRVPYGYTF.

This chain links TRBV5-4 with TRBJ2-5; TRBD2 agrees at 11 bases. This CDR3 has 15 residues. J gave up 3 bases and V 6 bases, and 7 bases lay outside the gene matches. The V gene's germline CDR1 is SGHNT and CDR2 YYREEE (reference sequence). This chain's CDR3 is CASNLAGGLEETQYF. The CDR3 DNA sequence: TGTGCCAGCAACTTAGCGGGGGGGCTAGAAGAGACCCAGTACTTC.

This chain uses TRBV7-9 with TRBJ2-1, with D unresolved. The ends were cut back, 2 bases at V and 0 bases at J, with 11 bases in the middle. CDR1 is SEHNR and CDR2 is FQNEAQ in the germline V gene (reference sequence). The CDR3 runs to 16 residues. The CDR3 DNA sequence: TGTGCCAGCAGCTTATCCGAGACCTCCTCCTACAATGAGCAGTTCTTC. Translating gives CASSLSETSSYNEQFF.

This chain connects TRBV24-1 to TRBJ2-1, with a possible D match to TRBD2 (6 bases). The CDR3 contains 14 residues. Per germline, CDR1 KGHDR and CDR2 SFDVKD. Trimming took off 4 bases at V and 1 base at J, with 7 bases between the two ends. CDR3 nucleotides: TGTGCCACCAGTGAGGCGGGATCCTACAATGAGCAGTTCTTC. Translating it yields CATSEAGSYNEQFF.

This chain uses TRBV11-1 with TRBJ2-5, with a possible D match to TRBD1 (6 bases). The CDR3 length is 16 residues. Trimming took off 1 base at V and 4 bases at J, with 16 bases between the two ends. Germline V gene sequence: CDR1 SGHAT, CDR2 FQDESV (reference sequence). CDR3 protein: CASSLVSSGARETQYF. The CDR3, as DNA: TGTGCCAGCAGCTTAGTGTCTTCAGGGGCGCGAGAGACCCAGTACTTC.

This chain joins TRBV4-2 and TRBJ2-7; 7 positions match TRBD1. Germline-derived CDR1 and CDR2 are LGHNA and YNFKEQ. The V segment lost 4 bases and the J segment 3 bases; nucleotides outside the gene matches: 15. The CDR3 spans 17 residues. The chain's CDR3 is CASSPRPQGLSLYEQYF. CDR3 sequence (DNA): TGTGCCAGCAGCCCACGACCACAGGGGCTCTCACTCTACGAGCAGTACTTC.

The CDR3: CATSTGLTSSGNTIYF. The CDR3 coding sequence is TGTGCCACCAGCACAGGACTTACGAGCTCTGGAAACACCATATATTTT. J is TRBJ1-3 and V is TRBV15; no firm D call. The V end was cut by 4 bases, the J end by 0 bases, with 13 bases between. Germline V lookup: CDR1 LNHNV, CDR2 YYDKDF (reference sequence). The CDR3 loop spans 16 amino acids.

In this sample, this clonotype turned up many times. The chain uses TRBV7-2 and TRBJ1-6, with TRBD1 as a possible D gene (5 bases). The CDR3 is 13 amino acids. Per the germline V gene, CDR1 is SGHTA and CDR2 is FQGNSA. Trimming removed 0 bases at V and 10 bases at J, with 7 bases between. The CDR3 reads CASSLAGGSPLHF. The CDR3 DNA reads TGTGCCAGCAGCTTAGCTGGGGGATCACCCCTCCACTTT.

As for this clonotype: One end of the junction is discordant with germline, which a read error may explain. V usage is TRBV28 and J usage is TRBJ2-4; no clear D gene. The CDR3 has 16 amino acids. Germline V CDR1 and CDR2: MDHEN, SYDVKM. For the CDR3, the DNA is TGTGTCAGCAGTTCTATACCATCTACCAATCAAAACATTCAGTACTTC. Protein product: CVSSSIPSTNQNIQYF.

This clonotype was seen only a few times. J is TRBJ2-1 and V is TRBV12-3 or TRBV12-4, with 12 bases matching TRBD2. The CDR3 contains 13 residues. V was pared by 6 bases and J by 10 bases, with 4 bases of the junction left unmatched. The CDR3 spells CASRLGLAGEQFF. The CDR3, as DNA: TGTGCCAGCAGACTTGGACTAGCGGGAGAGCAGTTCTTC.

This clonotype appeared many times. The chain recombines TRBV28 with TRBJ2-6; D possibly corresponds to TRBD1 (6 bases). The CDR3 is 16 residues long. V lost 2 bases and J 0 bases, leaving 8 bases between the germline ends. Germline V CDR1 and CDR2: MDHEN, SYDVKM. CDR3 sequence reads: CASSLGQISGANVLTF. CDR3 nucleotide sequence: TGTGCCAGCAGTTTAGGACAGATCTCTGGGGCCAACGTCCTGACTTTC.

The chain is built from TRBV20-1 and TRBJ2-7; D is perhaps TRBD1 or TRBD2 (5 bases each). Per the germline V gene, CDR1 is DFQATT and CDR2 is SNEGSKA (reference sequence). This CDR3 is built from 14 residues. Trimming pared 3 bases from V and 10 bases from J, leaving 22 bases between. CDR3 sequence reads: CSASLAGPRVAQYF. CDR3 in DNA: TGCAGTGCTAGTCTGGCGGGCCCCAGGGTGGCCCAGTACTTC.

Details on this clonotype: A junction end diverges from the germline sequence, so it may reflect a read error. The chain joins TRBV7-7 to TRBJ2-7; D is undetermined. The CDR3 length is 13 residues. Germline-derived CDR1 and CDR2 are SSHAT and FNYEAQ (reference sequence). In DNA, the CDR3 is TGTGCTAGCAGCCCCGGAAGAGACTACGAGCAGTACTTC. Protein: CASSPGRDYEQYF.